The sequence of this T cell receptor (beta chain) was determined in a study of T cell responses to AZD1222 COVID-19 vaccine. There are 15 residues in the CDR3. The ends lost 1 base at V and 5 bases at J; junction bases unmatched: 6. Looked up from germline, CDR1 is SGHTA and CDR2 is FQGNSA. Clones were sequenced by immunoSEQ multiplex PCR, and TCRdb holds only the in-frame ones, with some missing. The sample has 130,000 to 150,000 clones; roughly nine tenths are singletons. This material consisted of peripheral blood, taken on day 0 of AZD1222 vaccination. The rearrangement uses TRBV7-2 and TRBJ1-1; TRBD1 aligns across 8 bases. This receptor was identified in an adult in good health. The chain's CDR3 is CASSLGRGRGTEAFF. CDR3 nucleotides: TGTGCCAGCAGCTTAGGCAGGGGGCGTGGGACTGAAGCTTTCTTT.